These 8 T cell receptor beta chains were all obtained from the same sample, sequenced in a study of blood T cells in healthy people across ages. With a J-beta primer mix and a sample-barcoded 5' primer, a second PCR ran about 7 to 12 cycles. TCRdb ran MiXCR on the 5' RACE reads and lists one entry per CDR3 protein. Among under 950,000 distinct CDR3 sequences listed, 22% were seen once. The sequencing sample was made of blood. The origin of the receptors is a man in his 70s in good health.

As concerns this clonotype: The junction departs from germline at one end; a sequencing error may be responsible. This rearrangement joins TRBV20-1 to TRBJ1-6; 7 bases map to TRBD1. The CDR3 runs 15 residues. Germline V gives CDR1 DFQATT, CDR2 SNEGSKA (reference sequence). CDR3 coding DNA: TGCGGTGCGAGAAGCCAGGGACAGTATAATTCACCCCTCCACTTT. Translated: CGARSQGQYNSPLHF.

This clonotype was observed once. The chain recombines TRBV29-1 with TRBJ2-3, with 7 bases identical to TRBD1. Germline V gene sequence: CDR1 SQVTM, CDR2 ANQGSEA. The CDR3 sequence is 15 residues long. V lost 0 bases, J lost 4 bases, and 7 bases stayed unmatched. CDR3 amino acids: CSVEDPRQGPDTQYF. The CDR3 DNA reads as TGCAGCGTTGAAGATCCACGACAGGGCCCAGATACGCAGTATTTT.

In its sample, this clonotype was seen a few times. V and J are TRBV5-1 and TRBJ2-7; 9 bases align to TRBD1. The CDR3 is made up of 16 amino acids. J gave up 0 bases and V 4 bases, and 8 bases lay outside the gene matches. Germline CDR1 and CDR2: SGHRS and YFSETQ. CDR3 sequence (DNA): TGCGCCAGCAGCCCTACAGGGGGCGAGGGCTCCTACGAGCAGTACTTC. Translating it yields CASSPTGGEGSYEQYF.

In this sample, this clonotype turned up many times. The V call is TRBV12-3 or TRBV12-4, the J call TRBJ2-7, with unresolved D. This CDR3 comprises 12 residues. Trimming removed 6 bases from V and 3 bases from J, with 9 bases in between. CDR3 residues: CASSPRHYEQYF. Here the CDR3 DNA reads TGTGCCAGCAGCCCTAGACACTACGAGCAGTACTTC.

This clonotype showed up just a few times. The V and J genes are TRBV20-1 and TRBJ1-2, with TRBD1 matching over 7 bases. Germline lookup yields CDR1 DFQATT and CDR2 SNEGSKA (reference sequence). This CDR3 has 12 residues. V lost 3 bases, J lost 8 bases, and 6 bases stayed unmatched. CDR3 DNA sequence: TGCAGTGCTAGGGAGGGGGCGCGAGGCTACACCTTC. This translates into CSAREGARGYTF.

The rearrangement joins TRBV11-2 to TRBJ2-5; TRBD1 or TRBD2 may be the D gene (6 bases each). CDR1 is SGHAT and CDR2 is FQNNGV in the germline V gene. The CDR3 covers 16 residues. The V end lost 7 bases, the J end lost 3 bases, and 21 bases lay between the germline ends. The CDR3 loop reads CASTLNLQGGKETQYF. The CDR3 DNA is TGTGCCAGCACCTTGAACCTACAAGGGGGGAAAGAGACCCAGTACTTC.

This clonotype was observed a handful of times. An end of the junction does not agree with germline; a read error may underlie this. The chain joins TRBV27 to TRBJ2-4; D is possibly TRBD2 (5 bases). Germline CDR1 and CDR2: MNHEY and SMNVEV (reference sequence). This CDR3 region has 14 residues. CDR3 sequence: CATSLSGTKNIQYF. The CDR3 DNA sequence: TGTGCCACCAGTCTATCGGGGACCAAAAACATTCAGTACTTC.

This clonotype was recorded at least ten times. This chain links TRBV5-1 with TRBJ1-5; D call uncertain. V was cut by 0 bases and J by 1 base, with 5 bases left in between. The CDR3 runs to 14 residues. Germline V lookup: CDR1 SGHRS, CDR2 YFSETQ. CDR3 in amino acids: CASSLAGSNQPQHF. The CDR3 DNA follows: TGCGCCAGCAGCTTGGCCGGAAGCAATCAGCCCCAGCATTTT.